This T cell receptor beta chain was documented in a study of T cell responses to AZD1222 COVID-19 vaccine. Turning to the study itself: Analysis merged second doses at about 4 or about 12 weeks.

V shed 2 bases and J shed 7 bases, with 11 bases lying between them. Germline V gene sequence: CDR1 LGHDT, CDR2 YNNKEL (reference sequence). The CDR3 is 14 amino acids. As for this clone: Its antigen is unknown.

Study findings and constraints: Recipients of two AZD1222 doses showed rising Spike-specific TCR breadth and depth.

Assay used: immunoSEQ multiplex PCR; TCRdb lists only in-frame clones, some missing. The sample holds some 130,000 clones; about 93% are singletons and the top ten take roughly 5%. The input for sequencing was peripheral blood, taken on day 0 of AZD1222 vaccination. The gene calls are TRBV3-1 (or the pseudogene TRBV3-2) and TRBJ1-4, with D perhaps matching TRBD1 (5 bases). This sequence was found in an adult in good health. Here the CDR3 reads CASSQLGQGEKLFF. DNA for the CDR3: TGTGCCAGCAGCCAACTAGGACAAGGTGAAAAACTGTTTTTT.